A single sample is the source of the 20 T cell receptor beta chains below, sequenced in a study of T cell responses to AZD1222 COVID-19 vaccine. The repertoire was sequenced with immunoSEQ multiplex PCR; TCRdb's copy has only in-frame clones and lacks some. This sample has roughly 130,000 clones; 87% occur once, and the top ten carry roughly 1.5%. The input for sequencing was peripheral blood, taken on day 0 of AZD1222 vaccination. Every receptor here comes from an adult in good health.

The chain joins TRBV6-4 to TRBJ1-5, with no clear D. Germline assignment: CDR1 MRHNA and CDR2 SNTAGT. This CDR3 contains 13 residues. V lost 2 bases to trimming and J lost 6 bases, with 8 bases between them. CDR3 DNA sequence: TGTGCCAGCAGTGACCTTCCAGGTCAGCCCCAGCATTTT. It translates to CASSDLPGQPQHF.

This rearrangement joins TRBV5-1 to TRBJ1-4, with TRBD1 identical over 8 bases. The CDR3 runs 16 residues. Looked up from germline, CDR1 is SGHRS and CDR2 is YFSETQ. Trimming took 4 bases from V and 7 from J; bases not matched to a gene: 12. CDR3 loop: CASSPGPLDRGEKLFF. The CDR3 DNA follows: TGCGCCAGCAGCCCGGGGCCGCTCGACAGGGGTGAAAAACTGTTTTTT.

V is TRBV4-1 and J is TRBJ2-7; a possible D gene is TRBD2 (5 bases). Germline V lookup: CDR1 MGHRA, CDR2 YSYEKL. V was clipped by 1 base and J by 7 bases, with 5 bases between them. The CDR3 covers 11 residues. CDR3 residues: CASSQAGEQYF. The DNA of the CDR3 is TGCGCCAGCAGCCAAGCGGGGGAGCAGTACTTC.

The chain's CDR3 is CASMGHYEQYF. In DNA form, the CDR3 reads TGTGCCAGCATGGGTCACTACGAGCAGTACTTC. The V call is TRBV3-1 (or the pseudogene TRBV3-2), the J call TRBJ2-7; D remains ambiguous. V was trimmed by 7 bases and J by 3 bases, leaving 7 bases between them. CDR1 LGHDT and CDR2 YNNKEL come from the germline V gene (reference sequence). The CDR3 contains 11 residues.

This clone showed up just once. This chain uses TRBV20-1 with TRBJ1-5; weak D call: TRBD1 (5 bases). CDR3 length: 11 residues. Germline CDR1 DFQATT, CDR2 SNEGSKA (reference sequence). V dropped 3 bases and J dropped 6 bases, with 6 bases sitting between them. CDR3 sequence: CSASGGQPQHF. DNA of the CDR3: TGCAGTGCTAGTGGGGGTCAGCCCCAGCATTTT.

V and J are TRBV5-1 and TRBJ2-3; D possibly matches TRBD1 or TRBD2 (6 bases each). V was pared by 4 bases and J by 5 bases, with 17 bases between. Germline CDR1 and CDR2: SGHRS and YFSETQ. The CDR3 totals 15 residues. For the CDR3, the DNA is TGCGCCAGCAGCAGCAGGGGAGGAGTGGGAGATACGCAGTATTTT. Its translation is CASSSRGGVGDTQYF.

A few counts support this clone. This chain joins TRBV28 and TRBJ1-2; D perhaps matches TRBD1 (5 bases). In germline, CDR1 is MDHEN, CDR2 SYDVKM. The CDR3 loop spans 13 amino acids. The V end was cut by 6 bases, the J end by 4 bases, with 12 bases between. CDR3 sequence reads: CASSFDRLYGYTF. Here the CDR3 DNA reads TGTGCCAGCAGCTTTGACAGACTCTATGGCTACACCTTC.

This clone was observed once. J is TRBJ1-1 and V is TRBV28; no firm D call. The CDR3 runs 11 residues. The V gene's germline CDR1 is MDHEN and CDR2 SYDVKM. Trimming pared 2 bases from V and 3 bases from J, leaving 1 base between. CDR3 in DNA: TGTGCCAGCAGTTTACACACTGAAGCTTTCTTT. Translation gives CASSLHTEAFF.

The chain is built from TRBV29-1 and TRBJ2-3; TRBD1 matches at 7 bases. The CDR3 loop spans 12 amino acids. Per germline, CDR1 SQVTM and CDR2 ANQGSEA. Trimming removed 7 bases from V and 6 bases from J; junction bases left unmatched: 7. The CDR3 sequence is CSGTQGPDTQYF. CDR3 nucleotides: TGCAGCGGAACACAGGGGCCCGATACGCAGTATTTT.

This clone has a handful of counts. CDR3 region: CASSPTGSRGYTF. As DNA, the CDR3 is TGTGCCAGCAGTCCAACAGGGAGTCGAGGCTACACCTTC. This chain joins TRBV28 and TRBJ1-2, with TRBD1 as a possible D gene (6 bases). The CDR3 extends over 13 amino acids. Trimming removed 5 bases from V and 8 bases from J, with 15 bases in between. Germline CDR1 MDHEN, CDR2 SYDVKM.

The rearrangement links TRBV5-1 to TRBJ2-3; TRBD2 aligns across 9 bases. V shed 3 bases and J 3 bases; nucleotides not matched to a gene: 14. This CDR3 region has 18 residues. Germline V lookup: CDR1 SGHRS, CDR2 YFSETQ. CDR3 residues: CASSWVSGGRFRTDTQYF. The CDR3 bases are TGCGCCAGCAGCTGGGTTAGCGGGGGAAGATTTAGAACAGATACGCAGTATTTT.

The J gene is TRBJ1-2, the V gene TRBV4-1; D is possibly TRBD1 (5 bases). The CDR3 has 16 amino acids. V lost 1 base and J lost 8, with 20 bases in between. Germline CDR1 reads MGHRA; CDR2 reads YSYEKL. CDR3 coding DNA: TGCGCCAGCAGCCAAGGGGGCCTAGCCGGGCCATGGGGCTACACCTTC. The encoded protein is CASSQGGLAGPWGYTF.

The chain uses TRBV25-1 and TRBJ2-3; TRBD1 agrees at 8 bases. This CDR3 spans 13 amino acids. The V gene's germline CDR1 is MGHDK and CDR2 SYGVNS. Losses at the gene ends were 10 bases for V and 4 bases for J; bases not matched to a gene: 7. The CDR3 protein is CATGDRISDTQYF. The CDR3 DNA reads TGTGCCACCGGGGACAGGATCTCAGATACGCAGTATTTT.

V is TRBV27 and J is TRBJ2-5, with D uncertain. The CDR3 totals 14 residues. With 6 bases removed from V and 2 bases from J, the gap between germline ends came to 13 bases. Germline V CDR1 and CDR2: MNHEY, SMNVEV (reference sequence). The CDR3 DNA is TGTGCCAGCAGCCCGATGCCCCCGCAAGAGACCCAGTACTTC. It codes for CASSPMPPQETQYF.

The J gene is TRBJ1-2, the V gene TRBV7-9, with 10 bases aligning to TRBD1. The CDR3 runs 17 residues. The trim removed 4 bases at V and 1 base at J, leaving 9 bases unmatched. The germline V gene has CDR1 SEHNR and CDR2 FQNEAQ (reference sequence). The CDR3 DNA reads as TGTGCCAGCAGCTACGACAGGGGGCGAAACCTTAACTATGGCTACACCTTC. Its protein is CASSYDRGRNLNYGYTF. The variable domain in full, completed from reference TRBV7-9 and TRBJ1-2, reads DTGVSQNPRHKITKRGQNVTFRCDPISEHNRLYWYRQTLGQGPEFLTYFQNEAQLEKSRLLSDRFSAERPKGSFSTLEIQRTEQGDSAMYLCASSYDRGRNLNYGYTFGSGTRLTVV.

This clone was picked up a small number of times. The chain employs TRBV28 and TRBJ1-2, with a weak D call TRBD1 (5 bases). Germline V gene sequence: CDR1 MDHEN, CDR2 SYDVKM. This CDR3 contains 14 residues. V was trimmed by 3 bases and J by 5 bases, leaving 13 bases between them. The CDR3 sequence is CASSFSGYAYGYTF. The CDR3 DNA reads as TGTGCCAGCAGTTTCTCAGGGTACGCTTATGGCTACACCTTC.

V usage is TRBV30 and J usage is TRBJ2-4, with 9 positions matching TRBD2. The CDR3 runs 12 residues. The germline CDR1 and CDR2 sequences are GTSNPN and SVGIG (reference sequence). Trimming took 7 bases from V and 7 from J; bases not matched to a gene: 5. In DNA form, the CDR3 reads TGTGCCTTTGGGGCGGGGGGGAACATTCAGTACTTC. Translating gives CAFGAGGNIQYF.

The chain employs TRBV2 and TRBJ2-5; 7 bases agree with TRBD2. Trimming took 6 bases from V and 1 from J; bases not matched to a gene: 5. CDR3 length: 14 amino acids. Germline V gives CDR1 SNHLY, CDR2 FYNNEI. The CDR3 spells CASSQGLVQETQYF. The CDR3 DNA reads TGTGCCAGCAGCCAAGGACTAGTCCAAGAGACCCAGTACTTC.

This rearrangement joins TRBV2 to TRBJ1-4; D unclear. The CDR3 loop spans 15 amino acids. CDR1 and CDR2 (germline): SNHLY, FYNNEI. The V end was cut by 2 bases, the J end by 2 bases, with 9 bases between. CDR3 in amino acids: CASSESPTTNEKLFF. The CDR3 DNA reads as TGTGCCAGCAGTGAAAGTCCGACGACTAATGAAAAACTGTTTTTT.

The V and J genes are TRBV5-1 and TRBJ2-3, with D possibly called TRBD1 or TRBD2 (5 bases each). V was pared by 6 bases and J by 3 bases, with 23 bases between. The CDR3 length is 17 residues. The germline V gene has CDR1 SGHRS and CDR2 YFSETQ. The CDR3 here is CASTLPGDGFVTDTQYF. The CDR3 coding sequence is TGCGCCAGCACCCTACCCGGGGACGGCTTTGTAACAGATACGCAGTATTTT.